The 13 T cell receptor beta chains given below trace back to one sample, sequenced in a study of T cells in Graves' hyperthyroidism and ophthalmopathy. What was amplified from RNA transcripts were TCR beta CDR3 regions. The HTBI primer set served for first-round RT-PCR of the TCR CDR3. TCRdb reprocessed the multiplex PCR reads via MiXCR and lists one record per CDR3 protein. The sample has 250,000 or so distinct CDR3 sequences; around 15% are singletons. The sample taken for sequencing was blood. The receptor source for this set is a woman aged 45 to 65 with Graves' hyperthyroidism that later progressed to Graves' ophthalmopathy.

In its sample, this clonotype was seen many times. The chain recombines TRBV11-2 with TRBJ2-7; D not certain. This CDR3 region has 13 residues. The V gene lost 1 base and the J gene lost 2 bases, with 6 bases spanning the gap. Germline loops: CDR1 SGHAT, CDR2 FQNNGV. For the CDR3, the DNA is TGTGCCAGCAGCTTAGGCAGTACCTACGAGCAGTACTTC. It specifies CASSLGSTYEQYF.

This clonotype was recorded many times. The J gene is TRBJ2-7, the V gene TRBV10-3; TRBD2 matches at 8 bases. The CDR3 runs to 15 residues. J gave up 3 bases and V 3 bases, and 7 bases lay outside the gene matches. Germline values: CDR1 ENHRY, CDR2 SYGVKD. CDR3 bases: TGTGCCATCAGTGACCAGGGGACTAGAGACTACGAGCAGTACTTC. It is translated as CAISDQGTRDYEQYF.

This clonotype was recorded at least ten times. The chain combines TRBV3-1 with TRBJ2-2, with 7 bases fitting TRBD2. V shed 4 bases and J 6 bases; nucleotides not matched to a gene: 2. This CDR3 has 13 residues. Germline assignment: CDR1 LGHDT and CDR2 YNNKEL (reference sequence). In DNA, the CDR3 is TGTGCCAGCAGCCGACTAGCTGCCGGGGAGCTGTTTTTT. Amino acid sequence: CASSRLAAGELFF.

This clonotype has more than one count but fewer than ten. The CDR3 loop reads CASSVVPGQLYEQYF. The CDR3 DNA follows: TGTGCCAGCAGCGTAGTCCCGGGACAACTCTACGAGCAGTACTTC. The V call is TRBV9, the J call TRBJ2-7; TRBD1 is a possible D gene (6 bases). The CDR3 sequence is 15 residues long. Looked up from germline, CDR1 is SGDLS and CDR2 is YYNGEE. V lost 0 bases and J 3 bases, leaving 13 bases between the germline ends.

This rearrangement joins TRBV5-1 to TRBJ2-7; possibly TRBD1 for D (6 bases). The V gene lost 0 bases and the J gene lost 2 bases, with 12 bases spanning the gap. CDR3 length: 15 residues. Germline values: CDR1 SGHRS, CDR2 YFSETQ. Written as DNA, the CDR3 is TGCGCCAGCAGCTTGGGAGGGGGAAGGACCTACGAGCAGTACTTC. Its protein product is CASSLGGGRTYEQYF.

About this clonotype: It may be a read error: a sequence one base away is much more abundant. The J gene is TRBJ2-1, the V gene TRBV11-3; tentative D call: TRBD2 (6 bases). The CDR3 is 16 residues long. The germline V gene has CDR1 SGHNT and CDR2 YENEEA. Trimming stripped 5 bases from V and 9 bases from J, with 23 bases between. The CDR3 loop reads CASSPQGTGGKGEQFF. The CDR3 coding sequence is TGTGCCAGCAGCCCCCAAGGGACTGGCGGGAAGGGTGAGCAGTTCTTC.

A remark on this clonotype: At one end the junction does not follow the germline gene, possibly because of a read error. V is TRBV7-7 and J is TRBJ2-3, with D maybe TRBD2 (5 bases). The CDR3 is 15 residues long. Germline assignment: CDR1 SSHAT and CDR2 FNYEAQ (reference sequence). CDR3 amino acids: CASSQTGLPTDTQYF. The CDR3 DNA is TGTGCTAGCAGTCAAACGGGATTACCGACAGATACGCAGTATTTT.

This clonotype was observed a handful of times. The V call is TRBV2, the J call TRBJ1-2; TRBD1 matches at 7 bases. Trimming took 4 bases from V and 4 from J; bases not matched to a gene: 12. Germline CDR1 SNHLY, CDR2 FYNNEI. The CDR3 extends over 16 amino acids. CDR3 loop: CASSVGSRTGSYGYTF. The CDR3 nucleotides read TGTGCCAGCAGTGTAGGGAGCCGGACAGGCTCCTATGGCTACACCTTC.

This clonotype was seen ten or more times. The gene calls are TRBV5-4 and TRBJ2-3, with D uncertain. This CDR3 has 17 residues. Trimming shortened V by 0 bases and J by 3 bases, and 17 bases separated the two germline ends. Looked up from germline, CDR1 is SGHNT and CDR2 is YYREEE (reference sequence). DNA for the CDR3: TGTGCCAGCAGCTTGGCCTTGGGCCCCCTTGAGACAGATACGCAGTATTTT. It encodes CASSLALGPLETDTQYF.

This clonotype has ten or more counts. The rearrangement uses TRBV28 and TRBJ2-7; no clear D. The V gene lost 2 bases and the J gene lost 4 bases, with 6 bases spanning the gap. From germline, CDR1 is MDHEN and CDR2 SYDVKM. The CDR3 has 12 residues. The chain's CDR3 is CASSLSEYEQYF. Written as DNA, the CDR3 is TGTGCCAGCAGTTTAAGCGAATACGAGCAGTACTTC.

The genes are TRBV28 and TRBJ2-3; 8 positions agree with TRBD2. With 5 bases clipped from V and 0 bases from J, the junction kept 7 bases outside the gene matches. Germline CDR1 is MDHEN and CDR2 is SYDVKM. The CDR3 sequence is 16 residues long. Here the CDR3 reads CASSPLGGESTDTQYF. CDR3 sequence (DNA): TGTGCCAGCAGTCCCCTCGGGGGGGAAAGCACAGATACGCAGTATTTT.

The sample holds many counts of this clonotype. V is TRBV5-6 and J is TRBJ2-5, with 7 bases lining up with TRBD1. Unmatched junction bases numbered 4, after V lost 1 base and J lost 7 bases. The CDR3 sequence is 13 residues long. The germline gives CDR1 SGHDT, CDR2 YYEEEE. In DNA, the CDR3 is TGTGCCAGCAGCTTGACAGGGGATGGGACCCAGTACTTC. It codes for CASSLTGDGTQYF.

This clonotype was detected ten times or more. The genes are TRBV7-6 and TRBJ2-7; weak D call: TRBD2 (6 bases). Trimming took 8 bases from V and 3 from J, leaving 14 bases between them. The CDR3 extends over 13 amino acids. Germline V gives CDR1 SGHVS, CDR2 FNYEAQ. The CDR3 DNA follows: TGTGCCAGCGGTCGGGACTCCTTCTACGAGCAGTACTTC. Translating gives CASGRDSFYEQYF.